Below, 10 T cell receptor beta chains from the same sample are listed, as sequenced in a study of response to subunit inactivated influenza vaccine. MiXCR, run by TCRdb on the RT-PCR reads, gives a single entry per CDR3 protein. Of over 750,000 distinct CDR3 sequences listed, less than 25% are singletons. The specimen was PBMCs from blood, collected 4 to 6 days after vaccination. The receptor set was obtained from a man between 45 and 60 years old who received an inactivated influenza vaccine.

This clonotype was counted at least ten times. The chain employs TRBV7-9 and TRBJ2-2, with D maybe TRBD2 (6 bases). Trimming removed 4 bases from V and 6 bases from J, with 15 bases in between. The germline gives CDR1 SEHNR, CDR2 FQNEAQ (reference sequence). The CDR3 runs to 15 residues. CDR3 loop: CASSWRASGSGELFF. DNA for the CDR3: TGTGCCAGCAGCTGGAGGGCTAGTGGTTCCGGGGAGCTGTTTTTT. The variable domain in full, with the rest retrieved from reference TRBV7-9 and TRBJ2-2, is DTGVSQNPRHKITKRGQNVTFRCDPISEHNRLYWYRQTLGQGPEFLTYFQNEAQLEKSRLLSDRFSAERPKGSFSTLEIQRTEQGDSAMYLCASSWRASGSGELFFGEGSRLTVL.

This clonotype was seen ten or more times. This chain connects TRBV12-3 or TRBV12-4 to TRBJ2-5, with 7 bases fitting TRBD2. The trim removed 6 bases at V and 7 bases at J, leaving 17 bases unmatched. This CDR3 has 16 amino acids. The CDR3 loop is CASSDAEREPKGTQYF. The CDR3 DNA is TGTGCCAGCAGCGACGCCGAGCGGGAACCAAAAGGGACCCAGTACTTC.

The chain is built from TRBV10-2 and TRBJ2-7; TRBD1 aligns across 9 bases. V was clipped by 6 bases and J by 3 bases; unmatched bases: 6. In germline, CDR1 is WSHSY, CDR2 SAAADI. CDR3 length equals 14 residues. This chain's CDR3 is CASRPGQGLYEQYF. In nucleotides, the CDR3 is TGCGCCAGCAGGCCGGGACAGGGTCTCTACGAGCAGTACTTC.

This chain connects TRBV29-1 to TRBJ2-1; 10 bases line up with TRBD2. After removal of 4 bases from V and 3 bases from J, the junction contained 9 bases not matched to a gene. Germline V lookup: CDR1 SQVTM, CDR2 ANQGSEA. The CDR3 loop spans 16 amino acids. CDR3 region: CSVGGTSENLYNEQFF. CDR3 nucleotide sequence: TGCAGCGTTGGTGGGACTAGCGAGAACCTCTACAATGAGCAGTTCTTC.

This clonotype has more than one count but fewer than ten. The chain is built from TRBV19 and TRBJ2-2; 8 nucleotides match TRBD1. Per germline, CDR1 LNHDA and CDR2 SQIVND (reference sequence). This CDR3 is built from 16 residues. V trimming: 5 bases; J trimming: 4 bases; junction bases outside the gene matches: 9. CDR3 DNA: TGTGCCAGTAGTGTACAGGGGGTTTTACGCACCGGGGAGCTGTTTTTT. Translation gives CASSVQGVLRTGELFF.

As to this clonotype: This may be a read error: a much more frequent sequence differs by one nucleotide. The rearrangement links TRBV2 to TRBJ2-1; D call uncertain. The CDR3 runs 10 residues. The germline gives CDR1 SNHLY, CDR2 FYNNEI. V dropped 4 bases and J dropped 8 bases, with 3 bases sitting between them. CDR3 sequence reads: CASSVYEQFF. CDR3 nucleotide sequence: TGTGCCAGCAGTGTTTATGAGCAGTTCTTC.

This chain uses TRBV11-2 with TRBJ2-7; D could derive from TRBD1 or TRBD2 (6 bases each). With 6 bases removed from V and 3 bases from J, the gap between germline ends came to 21 bases. CDR3 length: 16 amino acids. CDR1 SGHAT and CDR2 FQNNGV come from the germline V gene. The CDR3, as DNA: TGTGCCAGCAGGCATCTGGAGGGGACAAATTTCTACGAGCAGTACTTC. The encoded protein is CASRHLEGTNFYEQYF.

This clonotype has just a few counts. This sequence joins TRBV7-9 and TRBJ1-2; tentatively, D is TRBD1 (5 bases). Germline V CDR1 and CDR2: SEHNR, FQNEAQ (reference sequence). The CDR3 loop spans 13 amino acids. Trimming removed 5 bases at V and 8 bases at J, with 15 bases between. As DNA, the CDR3 is TGTGCCAGCAGCCTGGGACTGGGGGAAGGCTACACCTTC. It translates to CASSLGLGEGYTF.

The gene calls are TRBV29-1 and TRBJ1-3; no definite D call. Germline V lookup: CDR1 SQVTM, CDR2 ANQGSEA. Trimming cost V 4 bases and J 0 bases, with 7 bases left between them. The length of the CDR3 is 13 residues. The CDR3 nucleotides read TGCAGCGTTGCGCTGAGCTCTGGAAACACCATATATTTT. It codes for CSVALSSGNTIYF.

The chain combines TRBV5-4 with TRBJ2-2, with 9 positions matching TRBD2. Per the germline V gene, CDR1 is SGHNT and CDR2 is YYREEE (reference sequence). V lost 2 bases and J lost 6; bases outside the gene matches: 5. The CDR3 spans 15 residues. This CDR3 is CASSFDGGGAGELFF. CDR3 coding DNA: TGTGCCAGCAGCTTTGACGGCGGGGGGGCCGGGGAGCTGTTTTTT.